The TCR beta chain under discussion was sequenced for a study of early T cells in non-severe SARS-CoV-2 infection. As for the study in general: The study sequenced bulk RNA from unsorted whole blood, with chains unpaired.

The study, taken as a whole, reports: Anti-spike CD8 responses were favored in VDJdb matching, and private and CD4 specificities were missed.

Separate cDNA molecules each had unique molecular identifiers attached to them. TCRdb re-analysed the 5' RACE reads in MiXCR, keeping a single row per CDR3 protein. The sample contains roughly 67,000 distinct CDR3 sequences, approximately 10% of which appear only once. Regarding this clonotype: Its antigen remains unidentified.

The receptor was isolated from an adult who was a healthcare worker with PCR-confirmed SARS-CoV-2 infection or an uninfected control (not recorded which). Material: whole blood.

The CDR3 nucleotides are TGTGCCAGCAGCTCCTACGTCCCTGGCAGTACAGATACGCAGTATTTT. Protein sequence: CASSSYVPGSTDTQYF. The chain combines TRBV7-8 with TRBJ2-3; D is unclear. In germline, CDR1 is SGHVS, CDR2 FQNEAQ. This CDR3 region has 16 residues. Trimming removed 4 bases from V and 3 bases from J, with 17 bases in between.